These 20 T cell receptor beta chains came from one sample sequenced in a study of OX40 agonist ivuxolimab in advanced cancers. Assay used: immunoSEQ multiplex PCR; TCRdb lists only in-frame clones, some missing. The table lists about 52,000 clones, about 85% of them singletons. The sequencing used CD4+ or CD8+ T cells sorted from blood, collected in a trial of the OX40 agonist ivuxolimab. All receptors derive from an adult with an advanced solid tumor such as melanoma, head and neck, liver or kidney cancer.

The rearrangement joins TRBV9 to TRBJ1-3; no firm D call. Trimming removed 4 bases from V and 0 bases from J, with 14 bases in between. Germline V gene lookup returns CDR1 SGDLS and CDR2 YYNGEE. The CDR3 has 16 amino acids. CDR3 DNA: TGTGCCAGCAGCCCTCGGGCAATCGACTCTGGAAACACCATATATTTT. This gives the protein CASSPRAIDSGNTIYF.

V and J are TRBV5-4 and TRBJ2-1; the D is unclear. Germline assignment: CDR1 SGHNT and CDR2 YYREEE (reference sequence). The V and J ends lost 0 bases and 7 bases respectively, with 17 bases between them. The CDR3 contains 16 residues. In nucleotides, the CDR3 is TGTGCCAGCAGCTTGGAGTCCTTCGACTTTTCGAATGAGCAGTTCTTC. Encoded protein: CASSLESFDFSNEQFF.

J is TRBJ1-4 and V is TRBV27, with 11 bases identical to TRBD1. The CDR3 runs to 15 residues. Trimming took 6 bases from V and 7 from J; bases not matched to a gene: 7. Germline-derived CDR1 and CDR2 are MNHEY and SMNVEV (reference sequence). The CDR3 loop is CASSPPGTGGEKLFF. As DNA, the CDR3 is TGTGCCAGCAGCCCCCCCGGGACAGGGGGTGAAAAACTGTTTTTT.

This clone has just one count. The V gene is TRBV2, the J gene TRBJ2-7, with D uncertain. With 3 bases removed from V and 2 bases from J, the gap between germline ends came to 8 bases. CDR1 and CDR2 (germline): SNHLY, FYNNEI. This CDR3 is built from 13 residues. Here the CDR3 reads CASSENQAYEQYF. DNA for the CDR3: TGTGCCAGCAGTGAGAATCAGGCCTACGAGCAGTACTTC.

The CDR3 DNA sequence: TGTGCCAGCAGTTACTCAGAGGGGACCTCCTATGGCTACACCTTC. Residues: CASSYSEGTSYGYTF. The chain combines TRBV6-5 with TRBJ1-2; a possible D gene is TRBD1 (5 bases). Germline V gene lookup returns CDR1 MNHEY and CDR2 SVGAGI. V lost 0 bases and J lost 4, with 12 bases in between. CDR3 length: 15 residues.

The chain has TRBV19 and TRBJ1-4; D unresolved. The CDR3 covers 16 residues. Germline V gene lookup returns CDR1 LNHDA and CDR2 SQIVND (reference sequence). Trimming took 5 bases from V and 7 from J, leaving 20 bases between them. The CDR3 region has the DNA TGTGCCAGTAGTGCTGGGGTTGGGCAGTTTTCTGAAAAACTGTTTTTT. Protein product: CASSAGVGQFSEKLFF.

The J gene is TRBJ1-2, the V gene TRBV7-2, with D possibly matching TRBD1 (6 bases). The V end lost 0 bases, the J end lost 10 bases, and 9 bases lay between the germline ends. CDR1 SGHTA and CDR2 FQGNSA come from the germline V gene. The CDR3 runs to 12 residues. In DNA, the CDR3 is TGTGCCAGCAGCTTAGCTGACAGGTTCTACACCTTC. Translated, it gives CASSLADRFYTF.

This clone qualifies as large. The chain links TRBV4-2 to TRBJ2-7; D possibly matches TRBD1 or TRBD2 (7 bases each). Germline V gene lookup returns CDR1 LGHNA and CDR2 YNFKEQ. The V and J ends lost 1 base and 6 bases respectively, with 25 bases between them. CDR3 length: 18 residues. The CDR3 protein is CASSQGSLQDRERGEQYF. CDR3 nucleotide sequence: TGTGCCAGCAGCCAAGGAAGTCTTCAAGACAGGGAGCGGGGCGAGCAGTACTTC.

The chain joins TRBV15 to TRBJ1-1, with D possibly TRBD1 on 5 matching bases. The germline V gene has CDR1 LNHNV and CDR2 YYDKDF (reference sequence). Trimming pared 8 bases from V and 4 bases from J, leaving 17 bases between. The CDR3 totals 14 residues. The CDR3 DNA is TGTGCCACCGACTCGGGGGGTCTTAGCACTGAAGCTTTCTTT. Translation gives CATDSGGLSTEAFF.

The V call is TRBV30, the J call TRBJ1-2; the D gene is possibly TRBD1 (5 bases). Germline V gene sequence: CDR1 GTSNPN, CDR2 SVGIG (reference sequence). The CDR3 has 13 amino acids. Trimming shortened V by 5 bases and J by 2 bases, and 12 bases separated the two germline ends. DNA of the CDR3: TGTGCCTGGTCAGGGTTTTCCAACTATGGCTACACCTTC. Its protein is CAWSGFSNYGYTF.

The chain is built from TRBV4-1 and TRBJ1-6, with TRBD1 matching over 8 bases. Germline CDR1 is MGHRA and CDR2 is YSYEKL. The ends lost 1 base at V and 7 bases at J; junction bases unmatched: 15. The CDR3 totals 19 residues. DNA of the CDR3: TGCGCCAGCAGCCAAGGAGTGGACAGGGTCCTCCTATGGAATTCACCCCTCCACTTT. Amino acids: CASSQGVDRVLLWNSPLHF.

The CDR3 sequence is CAISDGQGLLSSAQYF. The CDR3 DNA reads as TGTGCCATCAGTGATGGACAGGGTCTCCTAAGTTCGGCCCAGTACTTC. V and J are TRBV10-3 and TRBJ2-5; 8 bases are a match to TRBD1. The length of the CDR3 is 16 residues. Germline CDR1 and CDR2: ENHRY and SYGVKD. V was pared by 3 bases and J by 9 bases, with 15 bases of the junction left unmatched.

The chain carries TRBV10-3 and TRBJ2-2, with no clear D. The CDR3 length is 12 residues. From germline, CDR1 is ENHRY and CDR2 SYGVKD. Trimming took off 11 bases at V and 1 base at J, with 8 bases between the two ends. CDR3 protein: CARGRNTGELFF. CDR3 DNA: TGTGCCCGCGGTCGGAACACCGGGGAGCTGTTTTTT.

A few counts support this clone. The chain employs TRBV9 and TRBJ2-5, with no clear D. The V gene lost 1 base and the J gene lost 1 base, with 11 bases spanning the gap. The CDR3 extends over 15 amino acids. CDR1 is SGDLS and CDR2 is YYNGEE in the germline V gene. The CDR3 coding sequence is TGTGCCAGCAGCGTACTAGGACGCCCCCAAGAGACCCAGTACTTC. Translating it yields CASSVLGRPQETQYF.

The J gene is TRBJ1-2, the V gene TRBV6-1; 8 bases line up with TRBD1. Germline values: CDR1 MNHNS, CDR2 SASEGT. J lost 6 bases, V lost 3 bases, and 9 bases had no gene match. This CDR3 contains 15 residues. The CDR3: CASSDRTGRGNGYTF. In nucleotides, the CDR3 is TGTGCCAGCAGTGACAGGACAGGGAGGGGGAATGGCTACACCTTC.

This CDR3 reads CASSLDALAGGQGANEQFF. The CDR3 bases are TGTGCCAGCAGCTTAGATGCGCTAGCGGGGGGCCAAGGGGCCAATGAGCAGTTCTTC. The V and J genes are TRBV11-2 and TRBJ2-1; 11 bases align to TRBD2. The V gene's germline CDR1 is SGHAT and CDR2 FQNNGV. The CDR3 is made up of 19 amino acids. J was trimmed by 6 bases and V by 0 bases; bases with no gene match: 13.

The chain combines TRBV30 with TRBJ1-1; D is undetermined. The CDR3 covers 13 residues. V dropped 6 bases and J dropped 5 bases, with 16 bases sitting between them. The germline gives CDR1 GTSNPN, CDR2 SVGIG (reference sequence). CDR3 nucleotides: TGTGCCTGTACACATGTTGGAGAGACTGAAGCTTTCTTT. It yields the protein CACTHVGETEAFF.

The chain recombines TRBV5-3 with TRBJ1-2, with D uncertain. TRBV5-3 has ORF status, its function being uncertain. This CDR3 is 15 amino acids long. V was shortened by 5 bases and J by 5 bases, with 19 bases between the two germline ends. The CDR3 DNA reads as TGTGCCAGAAGTCGCAGTACCACAGTGTGGTATGGCTACACCTTC. Amino acid sequence: CARSRSTTVWYGYTF.

J is TRBJ1-1 and V is TRBV18; D gene uncertain. The germline V gene encodes CDR1 KGHSH and CDR2 LQKENI. Trimming took 0 bases from V and 7 from J, leaving 12 bases between them. CDR3 length equals 14 residues. CDR3 nucleotide sequence: TGTGCCAGCTCACCACCCTCTCTTCCGGATGAAGCTTTCTTT. It specifies CASSPPSLPDEAFF.

This chain links TRBV5-6 with TRBJ1-5, with a possible D match to TRBD1 (6 bases). This CDR3 is built from 16 residues. V was pared by 3 bases and J by 0 bases, with 13 bases between. CDR1 and CDR2 (germline): SGHDT, YYEEEE. Here the CDR3 reads CASSSQGLYSNQPQHF. The CDR3 region has the DNA TGTGCCAGCAGCTCACAGGGACTTTATAGCAATCAGCCCCAGCATTTT. The full variable domain, completed using reference TRBV5-6 and TRBJ1-5, is DAGVTQSPTHLIKTRGQQVTLRCSPKSGHDTVSWYQQALGQGPQFIFQYYEEEERQRGNFPDRFSGHQFPNYSSELNVNALLLGDSALYLCASSSQGLYSNQPQHFGDGTRLSIL.